This T cell receptor beta chain was retrieved from a study of T cell repertoires in cytomegalovirus infection. As for the study in general: It was recently identified HLA-C-restricted and well-studied HLA-B-restricted CMV epitopes that the study used. Study-wide results and caveats: The ex vivo response was dominated by HLA-C-restricted CMV-specific TCR beta clonotypes. Summed frequency of public TCR beta families distinguished CMV carriers with the relevant HLA.

The germline gives CDR1 SEHNR, CDR2 FQNEAQ (reference sequence). The CDR3 runs 14 residues. Trimming removed 5 bases at V and 7 bases at J, with 15 bases between. Concerning this clonotype itself: Its cognate antigen is unknown.

TCRdb reanalysed the reads using MiXCR and keeps one entry per CDR3 protein. The sample lists 830,000 or so distinct CDR3 sequences; over 25% were seen once. Material: cultured CD8+ T cells from PBMCs, obtained from culture after CMV antigen stimulation. The TCR sequence derives from a human donor in good health (CMV status not recorded). Some clones in this sample may be carry-over from other donors' samples. This chain uses TRBV7-9 with TRBJ2-1, with D perhaps TRBD1 or TRBD2 (5 bases each). DNA for the CDR3: TGTGCCAGCAGCGCCCGGGACGGATTGAATGAGCAGTTCTTC. Amino acids: CASSARDGLNEQFF.